This T cell receptor (beta chain) was retrieved from a study of control samples from healthy donors and cancer patients. This CDR3 is built from 15 residues. Per germline, CDR1 MGHDK and CDR2 SYGVNS. Trimming at V came to 2 bases and at J to 4 bases, leaving 4 bases not matched to a gene. In this sample, this clone turned up a few times. Some clones are missing from TCRdb's copy, which holds only in-frame ones; the method was immunoSEQ multiplex PCR. The data contain 120,000 or so clones, less than 95% of them singletons. What was sequenced was blood. The TCR was taken from a man aged 18 to 35 in good health. This chain connects TRBV25-1 to TRBJ2-3, with 9 bases aligning to TRBD1. The CDR3 reads CASSEAGQGADTQYF. The CDR3 DNA follows: TGTGCCAGCAGTGAAGCGGGACAGGGCGCAGATACGCAGTATTTT.